This is a list of T cell receptor beta chains from one sample in a study of human T cells and chemical hapten exposure. TCRdb re-analysed the RACE reads in MiXCR, keeping a single row per CDR3 protein. Of some 300,000 distinct CDR3 sequences detected, 5.5% appear once; the ten largest clones hold over 7%. The source was whole blood, collected in connection with sensitization to the hapten diphenylcyclopropenone (DPC). The receptors derive from a woman younger than 35 with alopecia areata. Some clones in this sample may be carry-over from other donors' samples. Both conserved end residues are part of each CDR3. The order of the fields is V gene, J gene, D gene, clone size, CDR3 protein, CDR3 DNA. D genes are given only for firm matches. Size is omitted from some rows. Given values are once, few, many or a class for expanded clones.

TRBV12-3/TRBV12-4	TRBJ2-7	-	few	CASSSPRAPYEQYF	TGTGCCAGCAGCTCACCCAGAGCTCCCTACGAGCAGTACTTC
TRBV7-2	TRBJ1-6	-	-	CASSLRTVSSSPLHF	TGTGCCAGCAGCTTGCGGACAGTCTCCTCTTCACCCCTCCACTTT
TRBV24-1	TRBJ2-3	TRBD2	few	CATSDWGTSGGTTDTQYF	TGTGCCACCAGTGACTGGGGGACTAGCGGGGGAACCACAGATACGCAGTATTTT
TRBV29-1	TRBJ1-1	-	few	CSVEDLMEAFF	TGCAGCGTTGAAGATCTTATGGAAGCTTTCTTT
TRBV20-1	TRBJ2-1	TRBD2	many	CSVKDSGGLENEQFF	TGCAGTGTTAAAGATAGCGGGGGACTAGAAAATGAGCAGTTCTTC
TRBV5-4	TRBJ2-7	-	few	CASSTGTETYEQYF	TGTGCCAGCAGCACCGGGACGGAGACCTACGAGCAGTACTTC
TRBV10-3	TRBJ1-5	-	-	CAISRTQTFNQPQHF	TGTGCCATCAGCCGCACTCAGACCTTCAATCAGCCCCAGCATTTT
TRBV6-1	TRBJ2-7	-	many	CASLTAYEQYF	TGTGCCAGCTTGACAGCCTACGAGCAGTACTTC
TRBV6-5	TRBJ1-2	TRBD1	many	CASSYPMTGGGNGYTF	TGTGCCAGCAGTTACCCTATGACAGGGGGCGGGAATGGCTACACCTTC
TRBV7-2	TRBJ1-1	-	many	CASSLGTGYTEAFF	TGTGCCAGCAGCTTAGGCACAGGGTACACTGAAGCTTTCTTT
TRBV4-3	TRBJ1-3	-	many	CASSQDGLLLGNTIYF	TGCGCCAGCAGCCAAGATGGCCTTCTTCTTGGAAACACCATATATTTT
TRBV6-6	TRBJ2-6	-	many	CASSLDEANVLTF	TGTGCCAGCAGTTTAGATGAGGCCAACGTCCTGACTTTC
TRBV20-1	TRBJ1-2	TRBD1	few	CSARTGRGYTF	TGCAGTGCCAGGACAGGGAGGGGCTACACCTTC
TRBV20-1	TRBJ2-3	TRBD2	-	CSARPPSGGLFGSDTQYF	TGCAGTGCTAGGCCCCCCAGCGGGGGCCTCTTCGGGTCAGATACGCAGTATTTT
TRBV4-3	TRBJ2-7	-	many	CASSQNTGSYEQYF	TGCGCCAGCAGCCAAAATACAGGGAGCTACGAGCAGTACTTC
TRBV12-3/TRBV12-4	TRBJ2-7	-	many	CASSGTPGGQYF	TGTGCCAGCAGCGGGACTCCAGGCGGGCAGTACTTC